This TCR beta chain was sequenced during a study of cytomegalovirus exposure and HLA in healthy donors. This CDR3 comprises 14 residues. V shed 8 bases and J shed 1 base, with 14 bases lying between them. The V gene's germline CDR1 is SEHNR and CDR2 FQNEAQ (reference sequence). About this clone itself: The antigen is undetermined.

General observations from the study: The productive fraction for most TCR beta V segments was about 87% or about 30% in an earlier analysis. A later analysis found that most CMV-associated TCR beta chains appeared HLA-restricted. Owing to their indistinguishability, certain V segments, notably TRBV6-2 and TRBV6-3, were excluded.

Donors likely had unrecorded immune exposures despite being nominally healthy when sampled. 13 Jbeta primers and 60 Vbeta primers were used for the PCR. This table comes from immunoSEQ multiplex PCR, and its TCRdb copy is limited to in-frame clones, with some not included. The data hold about 100,000 clones, with roughly 78% observed a single time. J is TRBJ1-1 and V is TRBV7-9, with D tentatively TRBD1 (5 bases). This receptor was obtained from a woman aged 60 to 75 in good health and CMV-seronegative. The material sequenced was PBMCs. CDR3 region: CASRSMDTNTEAFF. The CDR3 nucleotides are TGTGCCAGCCGGAGTATGGACACGAACACTGAAGCTTTCTTT.